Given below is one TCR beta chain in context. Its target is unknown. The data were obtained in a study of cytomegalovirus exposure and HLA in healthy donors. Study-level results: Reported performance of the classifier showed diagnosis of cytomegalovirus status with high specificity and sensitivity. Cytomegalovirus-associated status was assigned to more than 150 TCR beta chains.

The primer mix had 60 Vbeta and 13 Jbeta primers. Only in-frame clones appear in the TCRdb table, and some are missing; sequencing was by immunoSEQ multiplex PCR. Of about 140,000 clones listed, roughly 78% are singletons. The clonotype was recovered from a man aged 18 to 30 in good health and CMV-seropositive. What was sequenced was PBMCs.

The CDR3 loop reads CATPQVPDTQYF. The CDR3 DNA reads TGTGCCACCCCCCAGGTCCCAGATACGCAGTATTTT. V and J are TRBV6-7 and TRBJ2-3; no clear D gene. TRBV6-7 has ORF status, its function being uncertain. The CDR3 runs to 12 residues. Trimming took off 10 bases at V and 4 bases at J, with 12 bases between the two ends.